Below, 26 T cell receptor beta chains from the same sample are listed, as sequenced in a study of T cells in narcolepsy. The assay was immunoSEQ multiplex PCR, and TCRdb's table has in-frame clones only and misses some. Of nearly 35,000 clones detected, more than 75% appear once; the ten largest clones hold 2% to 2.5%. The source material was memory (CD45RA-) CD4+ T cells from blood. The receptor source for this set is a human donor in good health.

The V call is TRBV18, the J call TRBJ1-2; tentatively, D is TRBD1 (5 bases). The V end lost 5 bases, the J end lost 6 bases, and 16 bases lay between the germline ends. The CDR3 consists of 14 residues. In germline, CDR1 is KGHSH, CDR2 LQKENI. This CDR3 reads CASSALGENNGYTF. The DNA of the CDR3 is TGTGCCAGCTCAGCTTTAGGGGAGAATAATGGCTACACCTTC.

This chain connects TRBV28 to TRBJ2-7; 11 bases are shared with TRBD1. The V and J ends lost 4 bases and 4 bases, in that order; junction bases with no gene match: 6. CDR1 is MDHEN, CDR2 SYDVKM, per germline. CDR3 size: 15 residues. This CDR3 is CASSSGQGAFYEQYF. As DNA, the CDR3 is TGTGCCAGCAGTTCCGGACAGGGGGCGTTTTACGAGCAGTACTTC. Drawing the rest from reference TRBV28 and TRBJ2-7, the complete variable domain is DVKVTQSSRYLVKRTGEKVFLECVQDMDHENMFWYRQDPGLGLRLIYFSYDVKMKEKGDIPEGYSVSREKKERFSLILESASTNQTSMYLCASSSGQGAFYEQYFGPGTRLTVT.

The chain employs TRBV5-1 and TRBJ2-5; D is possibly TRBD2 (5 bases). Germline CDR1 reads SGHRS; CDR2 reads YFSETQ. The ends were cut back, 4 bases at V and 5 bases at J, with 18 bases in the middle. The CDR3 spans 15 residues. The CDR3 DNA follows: TGCGCCAGCAGCCTCCGTCTCGGGGTGGAGGAGACCCAGTACTTC. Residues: CASSLRLGVEETQYF.

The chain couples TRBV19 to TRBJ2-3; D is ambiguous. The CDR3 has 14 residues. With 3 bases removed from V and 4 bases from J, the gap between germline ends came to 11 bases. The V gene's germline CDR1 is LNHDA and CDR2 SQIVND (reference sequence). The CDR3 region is CASSIWQEPDTQYF. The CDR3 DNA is TGTGCCAGTAGTATCTGGCAGGAGCCAGATACGCAGTATTTT.

CDR3 residues: CASSLGRSEEKLFF. The CDR3 nucleotides read TGCGCCAGCAGCTTGGGACGGTCGGAGGAAAAACTGTTTTTT. V and J are TRBV4-1 and TRBJ1-4; maybe TRBD1 (5 bases). There are 14 residues in the CDR3. Germline CDR1 and CDR2: MGHRA and YSYEKL. Trimming shortened V by 5 bases and J by 8 bases, and 15 bases separated the two germline ends.

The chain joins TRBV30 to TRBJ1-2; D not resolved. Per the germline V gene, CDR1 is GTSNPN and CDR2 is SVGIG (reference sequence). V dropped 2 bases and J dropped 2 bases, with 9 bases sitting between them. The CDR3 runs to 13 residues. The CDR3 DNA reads TGTGCCTGGAGTCGTGGGCCAAACTATGGCTACACCTTC. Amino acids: CAWSRGPNYGYTF.

CDR3 region: CASGGASDPPHF. In nucleotides, the CDR3 is TGTGCCAGCGGTGGAGCGTCGGACCCCCCTCATTTT. The chain couples TRBV6-5 to TRBJ1-5, with unresolved D. The germline V and J ends were trimmed by 8 bases and 16 bases, with 21 bases remaining between them. Germline assignment: CDR1 MNHEY and CDR2 SVGAGI. This CDR3 region has 12 residues.

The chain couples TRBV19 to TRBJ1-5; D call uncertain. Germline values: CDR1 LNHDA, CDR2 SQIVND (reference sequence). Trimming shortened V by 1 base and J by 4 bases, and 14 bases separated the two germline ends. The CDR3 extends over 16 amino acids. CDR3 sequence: CASSIANSRPNQPQHF. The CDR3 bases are TGTGCCAGTAGTATAGCTAACAGTAGGCCAAATCAGCCCCAGCATTTT. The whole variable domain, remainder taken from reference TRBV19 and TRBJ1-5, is DGGITQSPKYLFRKEGQNVTLSCEQNLNHDAMYWYRQDPGQGLRLIYYSQIVNDFQKGDIAEGYSVSREKKESFPLTVTSAQKNPTAFYLCASSIANSRPNQPQHFGDGTRLSIL.

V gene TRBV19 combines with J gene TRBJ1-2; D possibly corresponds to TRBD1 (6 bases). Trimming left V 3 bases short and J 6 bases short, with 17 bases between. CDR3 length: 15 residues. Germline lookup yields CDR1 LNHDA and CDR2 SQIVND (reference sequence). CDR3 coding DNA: TGTGCCAGTAGTATCCAACTAACAGGGTTAGATGGCTACACCTTC. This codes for CASSIQLTGLDGYTF.

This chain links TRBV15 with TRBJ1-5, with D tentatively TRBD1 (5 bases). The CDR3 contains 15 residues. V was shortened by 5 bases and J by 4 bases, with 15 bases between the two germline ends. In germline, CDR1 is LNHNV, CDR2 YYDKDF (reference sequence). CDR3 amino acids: CATSGPDRINQPQHF. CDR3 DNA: TGTGCCACCAGCGGACCCGACAGAATAAATCAGCCCCAGCATTTT.

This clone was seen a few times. As DNA, the CDR3 is TGTGCCAGCAGCTTATTCCTACACACAGATACGCAGTATTTT. Its protein product is CASSLFLHTDTQYF. The chain uses TRBV7-2 and TRBJ2-3; no definite D call. The CDR3 is made up of 14 amino acids. Germline V gene lookup returns CDR1 SGHTA and CDR2 FQGNSA. V lost 2 bases and J lost 2, with 8 bases in between. The full variable domain, in which reference TRBV7-2 and TRBJ2-3 provide the parts outside the CDR3, is GAGVSQSPSNKVTEKGKDVELRCDPISGHTALYWYRQSLGQGLEFLIYFQGNSAPDKSGLPSDRFSAERTGGSVSTLTIQRTQQEDSAVYLCASSLFLHTDTQYFGPGTRLTVL.

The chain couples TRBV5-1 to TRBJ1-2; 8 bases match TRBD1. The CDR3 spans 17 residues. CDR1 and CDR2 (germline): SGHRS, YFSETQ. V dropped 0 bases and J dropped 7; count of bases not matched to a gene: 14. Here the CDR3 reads CASSLANPSDRGGGYTF. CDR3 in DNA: TGCGCCAGCAGCTTGGCTAACCCCTCCGACAGGGGAGGTGGCTACACCTTC.

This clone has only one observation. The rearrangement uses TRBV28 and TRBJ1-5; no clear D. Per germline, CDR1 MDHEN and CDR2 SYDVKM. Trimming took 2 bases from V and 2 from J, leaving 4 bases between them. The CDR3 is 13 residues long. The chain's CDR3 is CASSLTGNQPQHF. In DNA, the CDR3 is TGTGCCAGCAGTTTAACGGGCAATCAGCCCCAGCATTTT.

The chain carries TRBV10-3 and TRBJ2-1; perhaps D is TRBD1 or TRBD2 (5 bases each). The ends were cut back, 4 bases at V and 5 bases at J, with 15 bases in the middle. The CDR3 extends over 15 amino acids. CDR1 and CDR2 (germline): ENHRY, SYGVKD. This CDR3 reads CAISGLKGTHNEQFF. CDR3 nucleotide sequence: TGTGCCATCAGTGGGCTCAAGGGGACCCACAATGAGCAGTTCTTC.

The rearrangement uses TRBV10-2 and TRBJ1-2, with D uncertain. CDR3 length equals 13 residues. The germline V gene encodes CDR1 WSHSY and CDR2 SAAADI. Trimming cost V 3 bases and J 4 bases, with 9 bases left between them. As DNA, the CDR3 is TGCGCCAGCAGTGATAGCGGGTCCTATGGCTACACCTTC. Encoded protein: CASSDSGSYGYTF.

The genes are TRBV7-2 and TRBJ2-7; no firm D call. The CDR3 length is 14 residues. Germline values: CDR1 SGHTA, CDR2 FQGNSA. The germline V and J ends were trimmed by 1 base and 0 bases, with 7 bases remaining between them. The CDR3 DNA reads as TGTGCCAGCAGCTTAGGGGCCAGCTCCTACGAGCAGTACTTC. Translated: CASSLGASSYEQYF.

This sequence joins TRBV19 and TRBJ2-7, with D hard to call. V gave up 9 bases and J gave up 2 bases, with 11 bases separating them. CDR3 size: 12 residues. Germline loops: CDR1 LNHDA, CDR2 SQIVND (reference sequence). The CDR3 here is CASIGPTYEQYF. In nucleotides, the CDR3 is TGTGCCAGCATCGGTCCTACCTACGAGCAGTACTTC.

DNA of the CDR3: TGTGCCAGCAGTCTGCCTCCGGGACAGGGGTTCGGAAAACTGTTTTTT. This sequence encodes CASSLPPGQGFGKLFF. This rearrangement joins TRBV2 to TRBJ1-4, with 10 bases matching TRBD1. CDR3 length equals 16 residues. V lost 5 bases, J lost 10 bases, and 13 bases stayed unmatched. Germline loops: CDR1 SNHLY, CDR2 FYNNEI.

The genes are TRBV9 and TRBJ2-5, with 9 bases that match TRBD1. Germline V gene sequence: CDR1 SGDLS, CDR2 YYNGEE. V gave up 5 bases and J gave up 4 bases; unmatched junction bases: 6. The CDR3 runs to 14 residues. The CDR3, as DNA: TGTGCCAGCAGAGCCGGGACAGGGTCAGAGACCCAGTACTTC. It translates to CASRAGTGSETQYF. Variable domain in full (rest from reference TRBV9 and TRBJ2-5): DSGVTQTPKHLITATGQRVTLRCSPRSGDLSVYWYQQSLDQGLQFLIQYYNGEERAKGNILERFSAQQFPDLHSELNLSSLELGDSALYFCASRAGTGSETQYFGPGTRLLVL.

The CDR3 loop is CASRSSQRYNSPLHF. In DNA, the CDR3 is TGTGCCAGCAGGTCCTCTCAACGCTATAATTCACCCCTCCACTTT. This chain connects TRBV27 to TRBJ1-6, with D unresolved. Looked up from germline, CDR1 is MNHEY and CDR2 is SMNVEV (reference sequence). The CDR3 loop spans 15 amino acids. Trimming cost V 6 bases and J 3 bases, with 12 bases left between them.

The CDR3 loop reads CASSIAGVAFF. The CDR3 nucleotides read TGTGCCAGTAGTATAGCCGGTGTCGCTTTCTTT. The V and J genes are TRBV19 and TRBJ1-1; no reliable D call. This CDR3 is 11 amino acids long. V lost 1 base to trimming and J lost 11 bases, with 8 bases between them. Germline CDR1 LNHDA, CDR2 SQIVND (reference sequence). Full variable domain (missing parts from reference TRBV19 and TRBJ1-1): DGGITQSPKYLFRKEGQNVTLSCEQNLNHDAMYWYRQDPGQGLRLIYYSQIVNDFQKGDIAEGYSVSREKKESFPLTVTSAQKNPTAFYLCASSIAGVAFFGQGTRLTVV.

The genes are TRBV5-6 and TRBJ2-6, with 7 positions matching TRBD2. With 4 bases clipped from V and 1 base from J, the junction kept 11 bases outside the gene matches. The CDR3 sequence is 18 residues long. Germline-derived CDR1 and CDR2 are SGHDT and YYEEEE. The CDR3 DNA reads TGTGCCAGCAGCCCGATGCGCGGGGGTGATTCTGGGGCCAACGTCCTGACTTTC. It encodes CASSPMRGGDSGANVLTF.

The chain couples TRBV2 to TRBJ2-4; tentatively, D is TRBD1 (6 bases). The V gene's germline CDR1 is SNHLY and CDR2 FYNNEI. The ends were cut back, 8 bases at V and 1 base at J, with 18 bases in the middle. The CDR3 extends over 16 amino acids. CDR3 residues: CASQWDTATAKNIQYF. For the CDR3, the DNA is TGTGCCAGCCAGTGGGACACTGCTACTGCCAAAAACATTCAGTACTTC.

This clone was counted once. Here the CDR3 reads CASIGDRGGPGETQYF. CDR3 DNA: TGCGCCAGCATCGGGGACAGGGGAGGACCAGGGGAGACCCAGTACTTC. V usage is TRBV5-1 and J usage is TRBJ2-5, with 10 bases lining up with TRBD1. Germline CDR1 reads SGHRS; CDR2 reads YFSETQ. This CDR3 has 16 residues. V lost 6 bases and J lost 5; bases outside the gene matches: 13.

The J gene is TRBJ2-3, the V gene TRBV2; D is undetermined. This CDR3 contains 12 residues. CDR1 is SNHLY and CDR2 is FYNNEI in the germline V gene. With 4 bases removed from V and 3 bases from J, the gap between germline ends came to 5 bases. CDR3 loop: CASSVSTDTQYF. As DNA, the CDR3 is TGTGCCAGCAGTGTTTCGACAGATACGCAGTATTTT.

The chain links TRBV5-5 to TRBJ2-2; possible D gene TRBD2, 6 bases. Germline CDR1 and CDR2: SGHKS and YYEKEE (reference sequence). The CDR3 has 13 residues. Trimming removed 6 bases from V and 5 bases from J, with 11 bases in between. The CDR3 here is CASNTGVTGELFF. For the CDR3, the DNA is TGTGCCAGCAATACGGGGGTGACCGGGGAGCTGTTTTTT.